This TCR beta chain was documented in a study of T cells after posttransplantation cyclophosphamide. Peripheral blood was collected from the related graft donor on the marrow donation day. This table comes from immunoSEQ multiplex PCR, and its TCRdb copy is limited to in-frame clones, with some not included. Of more than 60,000 clones in the sample, 93% were seen once. Study-wide points: Skin or GI-infiltrating T cells shared few TRB sequences with blood. Donor CD8+ memory clones often dominated recipient blood repertoires at later times. TRB clonality was highly associated with recipient CMV seropositivity and reactivation.

The germline CDR1 and CDR2 sequences are KGHSH and LQKENI. Trimming cost V 3 bases and J 8 bases; bases outside gene matches: 4. The CDR3 is made up of 14 amino acids. Concerning this clone itself: The antigen is undetermined.

This receptor was identified in a woman aged 25 to 45 in good health and a related stem cell transplant donor. The chain carries TRBV18 and TRBJ1-3, with TRBD1 matching 10 bases. Sequenced: PBMCs. CDR3 residues: CASSPGTGADTIYF. The CDR3 nucleotides are TGTGCCAGCTCACCGGGGACAGGGGCAGACACCATATATTTT.